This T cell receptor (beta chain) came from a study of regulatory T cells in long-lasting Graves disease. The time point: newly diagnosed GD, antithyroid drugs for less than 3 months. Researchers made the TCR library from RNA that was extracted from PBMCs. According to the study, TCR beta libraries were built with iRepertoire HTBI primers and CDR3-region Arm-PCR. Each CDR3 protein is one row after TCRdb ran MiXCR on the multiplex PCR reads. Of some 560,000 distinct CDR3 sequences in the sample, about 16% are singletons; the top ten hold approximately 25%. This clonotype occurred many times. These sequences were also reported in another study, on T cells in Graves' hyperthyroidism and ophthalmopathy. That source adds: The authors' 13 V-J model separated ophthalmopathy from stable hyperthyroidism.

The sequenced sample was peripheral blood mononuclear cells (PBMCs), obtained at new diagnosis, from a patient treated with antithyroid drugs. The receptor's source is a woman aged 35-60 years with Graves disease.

The CDR3 sequence is CAISGSPASDNTDTQYF. Here the CDR3 DNA reads TGTGCCATCAGTGGGTCCCCAGCTTCGGACAACACAGATACGCAGTATTTT. The J gene is TRBJ2-3, the V gene TRBV10-3; TRBD1 might be the D (5 bases). Germline assignment: CDR1 ENHRY and CDR2 SYGVKD. CDR3 length: 17 amino acids. Trimming cost V 4 bases and J 2 bases, with 19 bases left between them.